This is a list of T cell receptor beta chains from one sample in a study of T-cell reconstitution after alpha-beta-depleted transplantation in children. In TCRdb, the PCR reads were re-called with MiXCR into one record per CDR3 protein. The table lists 780,000 or so distinct CDR3 sequences, approximately 15% of them singletons. Sequences were derived from PBMCs, mostly from graft donor cells, sampled 360 days after TCRalphabeta/CD19-depleted stem cell transplant. The receptors shown here come from a male patient aged 10 to 17 who had a stem cell transplant for acute lymphoblastic leukemia, so the T cells may come from the graft donor. CDR3s include the opening cysteine and the closing phenylalanine or tryptophan. Each record gives: D gene, clone size, V gene, J gene, CDR3 protein, CDR3 DNA. D genes are given only for firm matches. Size values are once, few and many counts, or a class for expanded clones, and some rows have none.

>.|.|TRBV29-1|TRBJ2-7
CSVEDESDEQYF
TGCAGCGTTGAAGACGAGTCAGACGAGCAGTACTTC
>TRBD2|many|TRBV7-2|TRBJ2-7
CASTRWDYSSLEQYF
TGTGCCAGCACCCGCTGGGACTATTCGTCATTGGAGCAGTACTTC
>.|many|TRBV5-5|TRBJ2-7
CASSFRRREYYEQYF
TGTGCCAGCAGCTTTCGGCGAAGGGAGTACTACGAGCAGTACTTC
>.|.|TRBV11-1|TRBJ2-2
CASSLAPSDRDYYTGELFF
TGTGCCAGCAGCTTAGCCCCCTCTGACAGAGATTATTACACCGGGGAGCTGTTTTTT
>.|many|TRBV10-3|TRBJ2-1
CAISESSSGYNEQFF
TGTGCCATCAGTGAGTCCAGTTCGGGCTACAATGAGCAGTTCTTC
>.|few|TRBV24-1|TRBJ2-2
CATSDPHSPNTGELFF
TGTGCCACCAGTGATCCCCATAGCCCGAACACCGGGGAGCTGTTTTTT
>.|many|TRBV29-1|TRBJ2-3
CSVGGEGRRGPDTQYF
TGCAGCGTTGGGGGGGAGGGCCGAAGGGGGCCAGATACGCAGTATTTT
>TRBD2|.|TRBV12-3/TRBV12-4|TRBJ2-1
CASSYGAGPDNEQFF
TGTGCCAGCAGTTACGGAGCGGGACCCGACAATGAGCAGTTCTTC
>.|few|TRBV14|TRBJ2-1
CASSQDYGFEEQFF
TGTGCCAGCAGCCAAGATTACGGGTTTGAGGAGCAGTTCTTC
>.|few|TRBV20-1|TRBJ1-5
CSAASPSGVWPQHF
TGCAGTGCTGCTAGTCCCTCGGGGGTCTGGCCCCAGCATTTT
>.|few|TRBV5-1|TRBJ2-7
CASSLGGGFAYEQYF
TGCGCCAGCAGCTTAGGAGGGGGATTTGCCTACGAGCAGTACTTC
>.|.|TRBV9|TRBJ1-1
CASSEGNWVGGTEAFF
TGTGCCAGCAGCGAGGGTAACTGGGTTGGGGGCACTGAAGCTTTCTTT
>.|few|TRBV3-1|TRBJ2-2
CASSGLQRGTGELFF
TGTGCCAGCAGCGGACTCCAAAGGGGAACCGGGGAGCTGTTTTTT
>.|few|TRBV5-5|TRBJ2-7
CASSPDGPRSQYYEQYF
TGTGCCAGCAGCCCCGACGGACCCCGCTCCCAATACTACGAGCAGTACTTC
>.|few|TRBV7-6|TRBJ2-7
CASSLGPVEDGSTYEQYF
TGTGCCAGCAGCTTGGGGCCGGTTGAGGACGGGAGCACCTACGAGCAGTACTTC
>.|.|TRBV4-1|TRBJ2-1
CASSPWENGAGLGNEQFF
TGCGCCAGCAGCCCTTGGGAGAATGGGGCGGGGCTAGGGAATGAGCAGTTCTTC
>.|few|TRBV25-1|TRBJ2-7
CASSEFWGPYEQYF
TGTGCCAGCAGTGAATTTTGGGGGCCCTACGAGCAGTACTTC
>TRBD2|many|TRBV7-2|TRBJ2-1
CASSLVWEGHNEQFF
TGTGCCAGCAGCTTAGTGTGGGAGGGCCACAATGAGCAGTTCTTC
>.|.|TRBV18|TRBJ1-2
CASSPSRADRANYGYTF
TGTGCCAGCTCACCGTCTCGGGCAGATCGGGCTAACTATGGCTACACCTTC
>.|few|TRBV12-3/TRBV12-4|TRBJ2-3
CASSLFSAGTQYF
TGTGCCAGCAGTTTGTTTTCGGCGGGTACGCAGTATTTT
>TRBD1|many|TRBV7-3|TRBJ1-6
CASSVGQGNSPLHF
TGTGCCAGCAGCGTGGGACAGGGGAATTCACCCCTCCACTTT
>.|.|TRBV9|TRBJ1-1
CASSLTAGARTEAFF
TGTGCCAGCAGCCTGACGGCGGGGGCGCGCACTGAAGCTTTCTTT
>TRBD2|.|TRBV29-1|TRBJ2-7
CSVTSGSWEQYF
TGCAGCGTCACTAGCGGGAGTTGGGAGCAGTACTTC
>.|.|TRBV5-1|TRBJ2-7
CASSFQGLGDEQYF
TGCGCCAGCAGCTTTCAGGGGCTCGGAGACGAGCAGTACTTC
>.|few|TRBV20-1|TRBJ1-5
CSARRGWSNQPQHF
TGCAGTGCAAGGAGGGGTTGGAGCAATCAGCCCCAGCATTTT
>TRBD2|few|TRBV3-1|TRBJ2-7
CASSQEGAAGGYEQYF
TGTGCCAGCAGCCAAGAGGGAGCAGCGGGAGGGTACGAGCAGTACTTC
>.|few|TRBV30|TRBJ1-5
CAWSARGSNQPQHF
TGTGCCTGGAGCGCACGTGGAAGCAATCAGCCCCAGCATTTT
>TRBD1|.|TRBV4-1|TRBJ1-1
CASSQQGGPAEAFF
TGCGCCAGCAGCCAACAAGGGGGCCCGGCTGAAGCTTTCTTT
>.|few|TRBV7-9|TRBJ2-5
CASSLQRTQETQYF
TGTGCCAGCAGCCTCCAGAGGACGCAAGAGACCCAGTACTTC
>.|few|TRBV4-1|TRBJ2-7
CASSQGLLGAYEQYF
TGCGCCAGCAGCCAAGGGCTCTTGGGGGCCTACGAGCAGTACTTC
>.|.|TRBV11-3|TRBJ2-1
CASSLNLGNEQFF
TGTGCCAGCAGCTTAAATTTAGGAAATGAGCAGTTCTTC
>TRBD2|.|TRBV5-1|TRBJ2-1
CASSLSRLADNEQFF
TGCGCCAGCAGCTTGTCGAGACTAGCGGACAATGAGCAGTTCTTC
>TRBD2|few|TRBV12-3/TRBV12-4|TRBJ2-2
CASSELSGSRGDTGELFF
TGTGCCAGCAGTGAACTTAGCGGGAGTAGGGGGGACACCGGGGAGCTGTTTTTT
>.|.|TRBV29-1|TRBJ2-3
CSVEKGTGADTQYF
TGCAGCGTTGAAAAGGGTACCGGGGCCGATACGCAGTATTTT
>.|.|TRBV15|TRBJ2-7
CATSRAPGRYEQYF
TGTGCCACCAGCAGAGCGCCCGGCCGCTACGAGCAGTACTTC
>.|.|TRBV4-1|TRBJ2-5
CASSQDPNRQGTETQYF
TGCGCCAGCAGCCAAGACCCCAACCGTCAGGGGACGGAGACCCAGTACTTC
>.|.|TRBV7-3|TRBJ2-1
CASSSRDSRYNEQFF
TGTGCCAGCAGCTCACGGGACTCTCGCTACAATGAGCAGTTCTTC